The clone carrying this TCR beta chain came up a few times. The data are from a study of blood T cell repertoires in COVID-19. CDR3 length equals 15 residues. Germline assignment: CDR1 MNHEY and CDR2 SVGAGI. The ends lost 5 bases at V and 0 bases at J; junction bases unmatched: 2. The table came from immunoSEQ multiplex PCR; TCRdb's copy has only in-frame clones and leaves some out. Among approximately 150,000 clones listed, approximately 91% were seen once. The sequence was obtained from a man between 18 and 35 years old with COVID-19, enrolled during active disease. V usage is TRBV6-5 and J usage is TRBJ1-3; 9 bases match TRBD1. Material: peripheral blood. The CDR3 region has the DNA TGTGCCAGCAGTCGGACAGGGGCCTCTGGAAACACCATATATTTT. Protein: CASSRTGASGNTIYF.